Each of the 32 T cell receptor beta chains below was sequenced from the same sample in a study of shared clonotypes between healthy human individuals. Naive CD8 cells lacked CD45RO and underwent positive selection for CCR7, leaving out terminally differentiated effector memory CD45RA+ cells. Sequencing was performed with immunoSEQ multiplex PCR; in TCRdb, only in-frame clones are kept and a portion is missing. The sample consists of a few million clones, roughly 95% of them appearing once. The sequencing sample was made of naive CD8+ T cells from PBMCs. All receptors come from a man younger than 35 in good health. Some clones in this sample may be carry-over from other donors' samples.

CDR3 loop: CASSESGRVGGQPQHF. The CDR3 DNA reads as TGCGCCAGCAGTGAGTCGGGCAGGGTTGGGGGTCAGCCCCAGCATTTT. This chain connects TRBV10-2 to TRBJ1-5, with D possibly being TRBD1 (5 bases). V gave up 0 bases and J gave up 6 bases, with 15 bases separating them. Germline lookup yields CDR1 WSHSY and CDR2 SAAADI. The CDR3 extends over 16 amino acids.

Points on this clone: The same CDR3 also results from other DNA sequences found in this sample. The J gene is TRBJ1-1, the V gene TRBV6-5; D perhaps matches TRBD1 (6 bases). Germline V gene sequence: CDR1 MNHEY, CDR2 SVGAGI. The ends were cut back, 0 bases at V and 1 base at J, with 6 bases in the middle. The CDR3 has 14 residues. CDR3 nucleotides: TGTGCCAGCAGTTACTCAGGGGGGAACACTGAAGCTTTCTTT. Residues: CASSYSGGNTEAFF.

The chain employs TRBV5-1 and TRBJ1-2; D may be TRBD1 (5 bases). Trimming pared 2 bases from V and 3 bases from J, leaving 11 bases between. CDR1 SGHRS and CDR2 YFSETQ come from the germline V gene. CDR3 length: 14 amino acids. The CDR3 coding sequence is TGCGCCAGCAGCTTCGGGGGGACGGACTATGGCTACACCTTC. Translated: CASSFGGTDYGYTF.

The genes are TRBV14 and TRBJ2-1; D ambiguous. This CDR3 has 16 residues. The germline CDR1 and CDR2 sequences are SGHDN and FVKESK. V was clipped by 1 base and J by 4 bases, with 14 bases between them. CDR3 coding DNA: TGTGCCAGCAGCCAAGTTAGTGCGGCTTTTTACAATGAGCAGTTCTTC. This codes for CASSQVSAAFYNEQFF.

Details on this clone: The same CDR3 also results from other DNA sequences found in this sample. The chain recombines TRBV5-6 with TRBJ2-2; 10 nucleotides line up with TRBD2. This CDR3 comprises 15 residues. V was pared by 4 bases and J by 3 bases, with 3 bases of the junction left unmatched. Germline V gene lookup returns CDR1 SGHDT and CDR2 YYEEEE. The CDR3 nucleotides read TGTGCCAGCAGCCCCGGACTAGCGGACACCGGGGAGCTGTTTTTT. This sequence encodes CASSPGLADTGELFF.

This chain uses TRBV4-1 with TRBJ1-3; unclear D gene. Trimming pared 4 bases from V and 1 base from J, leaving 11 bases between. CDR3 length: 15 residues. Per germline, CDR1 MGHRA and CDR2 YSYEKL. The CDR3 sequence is CASSPDLRSGNTIYF. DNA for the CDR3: TGCGCCAGCAGCCCGGACCTTAGATCTGGAAACACCATATATTTT.

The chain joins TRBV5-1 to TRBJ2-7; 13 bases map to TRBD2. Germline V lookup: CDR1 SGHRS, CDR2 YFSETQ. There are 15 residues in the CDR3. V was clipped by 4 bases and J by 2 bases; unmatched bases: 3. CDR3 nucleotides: TGCGCCAGCAGCACTAGCGGGAGGGACCCCTACGAGCAGTACTTC. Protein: CASSTSGRDPYEQYF.

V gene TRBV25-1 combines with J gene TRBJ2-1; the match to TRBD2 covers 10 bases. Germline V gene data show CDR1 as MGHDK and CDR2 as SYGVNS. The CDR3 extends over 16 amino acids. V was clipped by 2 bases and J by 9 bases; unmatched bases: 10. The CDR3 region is CASSEKRLAGAAEQFF. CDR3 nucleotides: TGTGCCAGCAGTGAAAAAAGGCTAGCGGGAGCGGCTGAGCAGTTCTTC.

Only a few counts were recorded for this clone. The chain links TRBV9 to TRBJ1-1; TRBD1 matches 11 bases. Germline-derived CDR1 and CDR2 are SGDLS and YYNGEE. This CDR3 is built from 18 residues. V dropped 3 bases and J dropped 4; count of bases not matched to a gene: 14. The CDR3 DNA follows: TGTGCCAGCAGCGAGGGGACAGGGGGAGAAGGGGCTTTCACTGAAGCTTTCTTT. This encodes CASSEGTGGEGAFTEAFF.

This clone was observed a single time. Written as DNA, the CDR3 is TGTGCCAGCATCACGGACAGGGGCAATCAGCCCCAGCATTTT. Translated, it gives CASITDRGNQPQHF. The chain joins TRBV6-1 to TRBJ1-5; 8 nucleotides match TRBD1. V was pared by 7 bases and J by 2 bases, with 4 bases of the junction left unmatched. CDR3 length: 14 amino acids. Germline lookup yields CDR1 MNHNS and CDR2 SASEGT.

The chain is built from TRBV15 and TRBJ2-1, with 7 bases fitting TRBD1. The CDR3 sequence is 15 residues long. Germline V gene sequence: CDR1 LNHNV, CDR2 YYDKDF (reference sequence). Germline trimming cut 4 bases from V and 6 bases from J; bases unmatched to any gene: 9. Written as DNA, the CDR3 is TGTGCCACCAGCACTGACAGGGATTCTTCCAATGAGCAGTTCTTC. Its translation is CATSTDRDSSNEQFF.

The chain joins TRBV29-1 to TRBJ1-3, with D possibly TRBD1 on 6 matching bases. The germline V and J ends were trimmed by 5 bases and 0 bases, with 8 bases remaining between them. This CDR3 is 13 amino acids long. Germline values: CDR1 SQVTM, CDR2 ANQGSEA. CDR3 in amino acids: CSVWGPSGNTIYF. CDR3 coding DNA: TGCAGCGTTTGGGGGCCCTCTGGAAACACCATATATTTT.

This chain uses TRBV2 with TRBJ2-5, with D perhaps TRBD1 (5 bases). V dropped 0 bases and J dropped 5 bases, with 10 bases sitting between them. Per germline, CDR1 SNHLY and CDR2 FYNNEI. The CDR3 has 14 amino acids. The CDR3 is CASSEAPYRETQYF. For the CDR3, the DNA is TGTGCCAGCAGTGAAGCGCCTTACAGGGAGACCCAGTACTTC.

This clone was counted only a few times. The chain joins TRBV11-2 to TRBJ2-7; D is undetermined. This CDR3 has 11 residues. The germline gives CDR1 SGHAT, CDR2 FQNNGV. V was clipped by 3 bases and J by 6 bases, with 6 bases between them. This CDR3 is CASSFSIEQYF. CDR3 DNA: TGTGCCAGCAGCTTTAGCATCGAGCAGTACTTC.

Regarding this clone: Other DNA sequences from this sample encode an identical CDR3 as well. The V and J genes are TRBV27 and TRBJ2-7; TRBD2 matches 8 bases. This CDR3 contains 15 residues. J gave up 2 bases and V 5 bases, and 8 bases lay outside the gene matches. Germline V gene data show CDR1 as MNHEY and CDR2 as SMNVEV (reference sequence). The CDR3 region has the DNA TGTGCCAGCAGTCCCCTAGCGGGTGGAGCCTACGAGCAGTACTTC. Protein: CASSPLAGGAYEQYF.

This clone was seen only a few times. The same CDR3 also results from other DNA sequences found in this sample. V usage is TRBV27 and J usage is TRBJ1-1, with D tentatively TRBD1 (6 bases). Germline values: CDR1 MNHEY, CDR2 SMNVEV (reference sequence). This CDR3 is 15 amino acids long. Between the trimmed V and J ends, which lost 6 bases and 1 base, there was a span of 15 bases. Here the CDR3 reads CASSLRGGANTEAFF. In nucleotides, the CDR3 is TGTGCCAGCAGCTTACGTGGGGGGGCGAACACTGAAGCTTTCTTT.

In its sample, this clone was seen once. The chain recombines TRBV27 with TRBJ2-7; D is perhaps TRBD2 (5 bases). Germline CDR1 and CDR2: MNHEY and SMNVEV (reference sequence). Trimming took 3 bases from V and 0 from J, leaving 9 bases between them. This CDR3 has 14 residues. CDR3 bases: TGTGCCAGCAGTTTGAGGGCAACCTCCTACGAGCAGTACTTC. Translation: CASSLRATSYEQYF.

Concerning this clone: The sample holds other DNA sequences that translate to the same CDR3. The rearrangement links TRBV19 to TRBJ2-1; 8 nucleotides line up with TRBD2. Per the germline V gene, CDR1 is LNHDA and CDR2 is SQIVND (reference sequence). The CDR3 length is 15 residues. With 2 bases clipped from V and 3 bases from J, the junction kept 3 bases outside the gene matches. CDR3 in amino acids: CASSISSGLYNEQFF. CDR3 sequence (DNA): TGTGCCAGTAGTATATCTAGCGGGCTCTACAATGAGCAGTTCTTC.

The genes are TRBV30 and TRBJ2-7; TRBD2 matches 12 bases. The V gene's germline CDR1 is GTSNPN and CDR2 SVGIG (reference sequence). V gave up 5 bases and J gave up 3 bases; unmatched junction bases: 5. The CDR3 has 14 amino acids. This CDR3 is CAWDGLAGNYEQYF. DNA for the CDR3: TGTGCCTGGGACGGACTAGCGGGGAACTACGAGCAGTACTTC.

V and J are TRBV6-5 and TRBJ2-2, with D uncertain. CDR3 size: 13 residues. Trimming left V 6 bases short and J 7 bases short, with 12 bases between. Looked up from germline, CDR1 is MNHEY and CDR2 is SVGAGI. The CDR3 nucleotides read TGTGCCAGCAGCCAAGACTGGGGCGGGGAGCTGTTTTTT. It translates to CASSQDWGGELFF.

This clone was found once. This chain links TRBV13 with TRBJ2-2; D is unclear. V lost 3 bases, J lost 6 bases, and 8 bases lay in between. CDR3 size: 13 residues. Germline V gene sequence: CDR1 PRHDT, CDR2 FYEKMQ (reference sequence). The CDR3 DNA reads TGTGCCAGCAGCTTGTGGGGATCCGGGGAGCTGTTTTTT. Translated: CASSLWGSGELFF.

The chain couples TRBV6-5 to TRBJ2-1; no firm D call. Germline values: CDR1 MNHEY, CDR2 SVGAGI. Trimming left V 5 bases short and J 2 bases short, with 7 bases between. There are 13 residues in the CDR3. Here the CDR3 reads CASSSGTYNEQFF. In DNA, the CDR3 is TGTGCCAGCAGTAGTGGGACCTACAATGAGCAGTTCTTC.

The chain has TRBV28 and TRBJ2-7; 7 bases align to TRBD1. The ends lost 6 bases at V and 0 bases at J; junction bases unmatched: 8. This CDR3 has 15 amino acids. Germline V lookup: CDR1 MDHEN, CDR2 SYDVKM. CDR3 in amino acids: CASSATRDSSYEQYF. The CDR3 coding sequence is TGTGCCAGCAGCGCTACCAGGGACAGCTCCTACGAGCAGTACTTC.

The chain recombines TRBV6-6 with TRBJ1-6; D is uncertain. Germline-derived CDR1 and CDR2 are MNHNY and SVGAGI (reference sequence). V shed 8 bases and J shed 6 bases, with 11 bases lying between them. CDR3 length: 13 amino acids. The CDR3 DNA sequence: TGTGCCAGCCTACCGGGAGGTAATTCACCCCTCCACTTT. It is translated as CASLPGGNSPLHF.

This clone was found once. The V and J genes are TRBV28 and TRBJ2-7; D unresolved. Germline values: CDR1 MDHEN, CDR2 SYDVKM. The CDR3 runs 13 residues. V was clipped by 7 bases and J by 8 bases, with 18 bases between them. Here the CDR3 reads CASKGILYEQQYF. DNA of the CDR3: TGTGCCAGCAAAGGGATTCTCTACGAGCAGCAGTACTTC.

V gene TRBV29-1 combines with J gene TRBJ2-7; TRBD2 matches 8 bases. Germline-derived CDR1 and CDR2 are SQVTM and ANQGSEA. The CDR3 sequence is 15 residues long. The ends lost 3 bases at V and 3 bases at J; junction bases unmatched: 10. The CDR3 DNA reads TGCAGCGTTGAGCATCTCACTAGCGGAAACTACGAGCAGTACTTC. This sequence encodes CSVEHLTSGNYEQYF.

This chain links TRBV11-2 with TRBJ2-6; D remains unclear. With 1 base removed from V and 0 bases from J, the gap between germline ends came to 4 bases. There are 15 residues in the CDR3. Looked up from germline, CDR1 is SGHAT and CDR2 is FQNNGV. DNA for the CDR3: TGTGCCAGCAGCTTAGGGGTCTCTGGGGCCAACGTCCTGACTTTC. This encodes CASSLGVSGANVLTF. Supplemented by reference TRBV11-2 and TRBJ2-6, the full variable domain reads EAGVAQSPRYKIIEKRQSVAFWCNPISGHATLYWYQQILGQGPKLLIQFQNNGVVDDSQLPKDRFSAERLKGVDSTLKIQPAKLEDSAVYLCASSLGVSGANVLTFGAGSRLTVL.

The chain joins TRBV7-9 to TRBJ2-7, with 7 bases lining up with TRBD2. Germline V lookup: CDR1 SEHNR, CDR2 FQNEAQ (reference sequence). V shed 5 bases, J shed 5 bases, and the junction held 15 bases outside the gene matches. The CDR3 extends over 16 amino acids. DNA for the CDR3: TGTGCCAGCAGCCTTTGGGGAGGGAAAAGGGAGGACGAGCAGTACTTC. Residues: CASSLWGGKREDEQYF.

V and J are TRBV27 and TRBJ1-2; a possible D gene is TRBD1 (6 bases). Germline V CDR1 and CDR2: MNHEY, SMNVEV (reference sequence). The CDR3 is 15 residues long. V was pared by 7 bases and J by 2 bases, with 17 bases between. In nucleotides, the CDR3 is TGTGCCAGCAATTCTCGAACAGGGCTAAACTATGGCTACACCTTC. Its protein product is CASNSRTGLNYGYTF.

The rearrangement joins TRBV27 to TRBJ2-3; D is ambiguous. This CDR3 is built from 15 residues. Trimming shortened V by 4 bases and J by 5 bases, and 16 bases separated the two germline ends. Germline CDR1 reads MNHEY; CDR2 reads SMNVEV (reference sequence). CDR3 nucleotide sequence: TGTGCCAGCAGTTCAACAGACCTTCGAGGAGATACGCAGTATTTT. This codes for CASSSTDLRGDTQYF.

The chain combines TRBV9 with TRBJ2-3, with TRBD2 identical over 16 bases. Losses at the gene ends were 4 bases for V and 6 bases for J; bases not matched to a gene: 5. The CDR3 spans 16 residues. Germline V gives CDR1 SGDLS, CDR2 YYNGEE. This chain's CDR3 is CASSTGTSGRVDTQYF. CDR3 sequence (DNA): TGTGCCAGCAGCACCGGGACTAGCGGGAGGGTGGATACGCAGTATTTT. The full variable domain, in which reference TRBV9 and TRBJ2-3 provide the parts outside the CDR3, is DSGVTQTPKHLITATGQRVTLRCSPRSGDLSVYWYQQSLDQGLQFLIQYYNGEERAKGNILERFSAQQFPDLHSELNLSSLELGDSALYFCASSTGTSGRVDTQYFGPGTRLTVL.

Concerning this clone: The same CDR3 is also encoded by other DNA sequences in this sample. The CDR3 region is CASSYGSTYEQYF. CDR3 DNA sequence: TGTGCCAGCAGTTATGGGAGTACATACGAGCAGTACTTC. The genes are TRBV27 and TRBJ2-7; D perhaps matches TRBD2 (5 bases). Germline assignment: CDR1 MNHEY and CDR2 SMNVEV (reference sequence). The CDR3 has 13 residues. Between the trimmed V and J ends, which lost 4 bases and 4 bases, there was a span of 11 bases.